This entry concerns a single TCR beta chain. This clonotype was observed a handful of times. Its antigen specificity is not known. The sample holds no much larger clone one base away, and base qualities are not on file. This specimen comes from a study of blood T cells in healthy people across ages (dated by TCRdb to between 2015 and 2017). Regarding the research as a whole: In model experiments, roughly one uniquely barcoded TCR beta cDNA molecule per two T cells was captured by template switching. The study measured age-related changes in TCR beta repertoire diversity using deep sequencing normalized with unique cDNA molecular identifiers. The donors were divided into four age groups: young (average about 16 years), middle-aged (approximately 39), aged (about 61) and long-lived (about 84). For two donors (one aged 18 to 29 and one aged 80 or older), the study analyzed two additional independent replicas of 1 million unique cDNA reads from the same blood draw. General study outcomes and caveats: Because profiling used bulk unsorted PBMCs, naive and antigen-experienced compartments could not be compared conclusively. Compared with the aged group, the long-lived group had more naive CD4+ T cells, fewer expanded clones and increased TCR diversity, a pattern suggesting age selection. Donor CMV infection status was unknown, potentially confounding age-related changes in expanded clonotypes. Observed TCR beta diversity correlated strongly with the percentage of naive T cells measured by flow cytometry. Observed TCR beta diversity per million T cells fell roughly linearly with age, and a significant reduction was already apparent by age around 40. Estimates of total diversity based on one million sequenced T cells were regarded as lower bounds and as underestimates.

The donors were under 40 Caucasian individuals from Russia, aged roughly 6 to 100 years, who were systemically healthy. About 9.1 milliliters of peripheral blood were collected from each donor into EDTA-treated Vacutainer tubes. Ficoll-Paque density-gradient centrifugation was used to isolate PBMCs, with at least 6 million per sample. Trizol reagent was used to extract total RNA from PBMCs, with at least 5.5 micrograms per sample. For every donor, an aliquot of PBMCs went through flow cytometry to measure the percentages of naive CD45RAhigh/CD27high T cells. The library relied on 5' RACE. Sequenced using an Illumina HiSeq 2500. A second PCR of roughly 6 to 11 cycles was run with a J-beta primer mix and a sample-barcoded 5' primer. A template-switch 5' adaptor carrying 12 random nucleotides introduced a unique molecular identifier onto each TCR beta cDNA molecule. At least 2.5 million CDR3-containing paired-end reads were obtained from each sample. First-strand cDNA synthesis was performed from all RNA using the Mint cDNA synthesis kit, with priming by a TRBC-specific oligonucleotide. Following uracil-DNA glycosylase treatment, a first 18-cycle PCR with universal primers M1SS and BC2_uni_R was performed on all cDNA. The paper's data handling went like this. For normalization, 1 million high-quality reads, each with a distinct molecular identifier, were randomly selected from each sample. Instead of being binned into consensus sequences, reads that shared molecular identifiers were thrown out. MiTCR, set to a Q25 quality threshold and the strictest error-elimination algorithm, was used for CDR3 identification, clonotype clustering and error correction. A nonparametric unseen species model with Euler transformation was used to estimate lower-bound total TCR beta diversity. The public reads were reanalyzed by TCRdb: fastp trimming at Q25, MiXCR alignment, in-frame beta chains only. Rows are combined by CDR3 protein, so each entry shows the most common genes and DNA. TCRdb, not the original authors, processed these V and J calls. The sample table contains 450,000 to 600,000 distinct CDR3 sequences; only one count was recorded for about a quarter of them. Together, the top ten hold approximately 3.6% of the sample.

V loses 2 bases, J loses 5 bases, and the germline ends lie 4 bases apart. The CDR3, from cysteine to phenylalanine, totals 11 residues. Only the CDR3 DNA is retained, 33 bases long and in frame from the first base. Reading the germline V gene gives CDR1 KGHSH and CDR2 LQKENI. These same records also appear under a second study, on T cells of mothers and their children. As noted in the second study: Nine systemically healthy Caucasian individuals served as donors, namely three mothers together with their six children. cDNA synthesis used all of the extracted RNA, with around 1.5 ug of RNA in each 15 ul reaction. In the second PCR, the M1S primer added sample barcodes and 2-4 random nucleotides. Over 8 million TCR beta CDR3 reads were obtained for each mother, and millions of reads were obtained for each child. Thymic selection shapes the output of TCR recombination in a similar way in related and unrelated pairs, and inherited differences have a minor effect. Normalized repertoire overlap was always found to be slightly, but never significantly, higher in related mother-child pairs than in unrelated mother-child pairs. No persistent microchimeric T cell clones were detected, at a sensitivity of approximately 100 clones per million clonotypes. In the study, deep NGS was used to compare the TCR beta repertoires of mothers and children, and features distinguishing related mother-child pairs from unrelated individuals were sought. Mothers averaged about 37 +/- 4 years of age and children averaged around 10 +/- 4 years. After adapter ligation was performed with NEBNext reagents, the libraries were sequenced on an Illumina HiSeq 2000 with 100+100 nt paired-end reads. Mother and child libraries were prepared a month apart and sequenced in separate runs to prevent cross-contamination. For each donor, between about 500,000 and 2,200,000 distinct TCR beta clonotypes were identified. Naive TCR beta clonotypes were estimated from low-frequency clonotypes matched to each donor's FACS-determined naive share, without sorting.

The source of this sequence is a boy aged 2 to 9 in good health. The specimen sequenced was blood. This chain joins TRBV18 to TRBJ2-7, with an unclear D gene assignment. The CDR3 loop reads CASSPSHEQYF. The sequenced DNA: TGTGCCAGCTCACCAAGTCACGAGCAGTACTTC.